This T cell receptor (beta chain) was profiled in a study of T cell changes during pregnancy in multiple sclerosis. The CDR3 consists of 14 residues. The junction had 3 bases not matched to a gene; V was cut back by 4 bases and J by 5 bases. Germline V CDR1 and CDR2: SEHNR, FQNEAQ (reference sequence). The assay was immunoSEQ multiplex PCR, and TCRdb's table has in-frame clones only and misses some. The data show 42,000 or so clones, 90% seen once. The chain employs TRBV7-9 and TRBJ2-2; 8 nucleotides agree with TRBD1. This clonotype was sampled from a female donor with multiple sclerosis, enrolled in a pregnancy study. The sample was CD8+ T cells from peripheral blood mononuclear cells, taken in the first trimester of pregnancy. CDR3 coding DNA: TGTGCCAGCAGCTGGACAGGGTGGACCGGGGAGCTGTTTTTT. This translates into CASSWTGWTGELFF.